This T cell receptor (beta chain) was sequenced in a study of STAT3 mutations in large granular lymphocyte leukemia. Study-level results: All newly emerging clones after therapy were STAT3 wild type. Every T-cell large granular lymphocyte leukemia patient had at least one immunodominant TCR beta clonotype. In some patients, a small highly pathogenic clone possibly went undetected. Variable sampling intervals and differing treatment regimens complicated linking therapy response to TCR clonal burden changes.

This CDR3 comprises 17 residues. Trimming left V 6 bases short and J 2 bases short, with 22 bases between. Germline CDR1 LNHDA, CDR2 SQIVND (reference sequence). Notes on this clone: Its antigen is still unknown.

TCRbeta libraries averaged around 39,000 productive templates per sample. The data were produced by immunoSEQ multiplex PCR, yet TCRdb's version contains in-frame clones alone and is incomplete. The sample contains more than 9,000 clones, 70% to 90% of which appear only once. The chain is built from TRBV19 and TRBJ2-5; D is undetermined. Specimen: peripheral blood mononuclear cells. The source of this sequence is a man in his sixties with T-cell large granular lymphocyte leukemia. Some clones in this sample may be carry-over from other donors' samples. The CDR3: CASRFPVSAETQETQYF. Written as DNA, the CDR3 is TGTGCCAGTAGATTCCCCGTATCCGCGGAAACTCAAGAGACCCAGTACTTC.